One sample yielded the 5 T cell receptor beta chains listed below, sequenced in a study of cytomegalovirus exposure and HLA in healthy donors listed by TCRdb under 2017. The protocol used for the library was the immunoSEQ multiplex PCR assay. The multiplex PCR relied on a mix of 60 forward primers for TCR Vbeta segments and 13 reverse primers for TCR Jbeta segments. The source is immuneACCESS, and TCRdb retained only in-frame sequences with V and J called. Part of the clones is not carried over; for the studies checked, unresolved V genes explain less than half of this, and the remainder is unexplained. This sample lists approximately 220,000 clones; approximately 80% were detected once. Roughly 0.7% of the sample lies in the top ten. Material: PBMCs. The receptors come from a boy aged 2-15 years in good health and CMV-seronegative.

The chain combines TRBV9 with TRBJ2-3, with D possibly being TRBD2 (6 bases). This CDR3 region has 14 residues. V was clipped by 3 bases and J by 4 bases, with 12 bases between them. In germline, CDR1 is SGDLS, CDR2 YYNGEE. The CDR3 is CASSASVAADTQYF. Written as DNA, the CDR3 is TGTGCCAGCAGCGCTAGCGTGGCGGCAGATACGCAGTATTTT.

Here the CDR3 DNA reads TGTGCCAGCAGCTTAGCGGGTAGGCAGGTGGTGGAGACCCAGTACTTC. Residues: CASSLAGRQVVETQYF. The rearrangement links TRBV7-9 to TRBJ2-5; D gene ambiguous. Trimming pared 0 bases from V and 5 bases from J, leaving 16 bases between. The CDR3 loop spans 16 amino acids. In germline, CDR1 is SEHNR, CDR2 FQNEAQ (reference sequence).

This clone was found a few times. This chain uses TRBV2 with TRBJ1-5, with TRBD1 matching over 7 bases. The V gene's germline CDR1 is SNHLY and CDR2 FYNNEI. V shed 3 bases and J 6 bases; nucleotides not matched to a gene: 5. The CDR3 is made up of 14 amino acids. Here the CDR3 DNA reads TGTGCCAGCAGTGATGGACAGGCAACTCAGCCCCAGCATTTT. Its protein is CASSDGQATQPQHF.

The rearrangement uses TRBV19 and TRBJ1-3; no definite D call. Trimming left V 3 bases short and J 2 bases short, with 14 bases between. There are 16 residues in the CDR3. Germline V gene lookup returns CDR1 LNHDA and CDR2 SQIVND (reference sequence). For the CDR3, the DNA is TGTGCCAGTAGTATTCGTGAGGGTTTCACTGGAAACACCATATATTTT. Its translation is CASSIREGFTGNTIYF.

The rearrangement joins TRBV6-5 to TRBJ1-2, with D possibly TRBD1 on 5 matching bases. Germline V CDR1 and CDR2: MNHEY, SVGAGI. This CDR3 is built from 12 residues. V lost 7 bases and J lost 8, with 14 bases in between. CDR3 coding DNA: TGTGCCAGCAACCCGGGAGGGGACGGCTACACCTTC. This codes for CASNPGGDGYTF.